This entry lists 22 T cell receptor beta chains sequenced from one sample in a study of T-cell reconstitution after alpha-beta-depleted transplantation in children (dated by TCRdb to about 2016). Receptor amplification or capture employed PCR. The sequencer listed for this sample is Illumina HiSeq 2500. TCR libraries were prepared with molecular barcoding, using unique molecular identifiers to normalize TCRbeta repertoire quantification. TCRdb reprocessed the public reads (quality trimming at Q25 with fastp, clone calling with MiXCR) and kept in-frame beta chains. When rows share a CDR3 protein, they turn into one entry using the most common DNA and genes. This sample is represented by some 200,000 distinct CDR3 sequences; about 8.2% of them were singletons. The biggest ten clones account for less than 40% of the sample. The treatment or condition tag for this specimen amounts to: allogeneic hematopoietic cell transplantation with graft depleted of TCRalphabeta T cells and CD19 B cells.

This specimen was PBMCs, mostly from graft donor cells, taken 360 days after TCRalphabeta/CD19-depleted stem cell transplant. These receptors were collected from a male patient aged 2-15 years who had a stem cell transplant for acute myeloid leukemia, so the T cells may come from the graft donor.

This clonotype was detected once. Germline and junction disagree at one end, which may indicate a read error. The chain couples TRBV4-2 to TRBJ2-1; D not certain. This CDR3 spans 14 amino acids. Germline V gives CDR1 LGHNA, CDR2 YNFKEQ. CDR3 in amino acids: CAMSLGSSCNEQFF. In DNA form, the CDR3 reads TGTGCCATGAGCCTCGGAAGCTCCTGCAATGAGCAGTTCTTC.

This clonotype was counted at least ten times. The chain employs TRBV7-2 and TRBJ2-2, with no clear D. V dropped 4 bases and J dropped 0 bases, with 12 bases sitting between them. This CDR3 is built from 16 residues. Germline-derived CDR1 and CDR2 are SGHTA and FQGNSA. In DNA, the CDR3 is TGTGCCAGCAGCTCAAGGATGGCAACGAACACCGGGGAGCTGTTTTTT. Translated: CASSSRMATNTGELFF.

About this clonotype: A clone one base away is much larger, so this may be a read error. The chain uses TRBV20-1 and TRBJ2-5; unclear D gene. The length of the CDR3 is 10 residues. Germline V lookup: CDR1 DFQATT, CDR2 SNEGSKA (reference sequence). Trimming shortened V by 2 bases and J by 3 bases, and 1 base separated the two germline ends. CDR3 coding DNA: TGCAGTGCTAGAAAAGAGACCCAGTACTTC. Translated, it gives CSARKETQYF.

This clonotype has a handful of counts. The rearrangement joins TRBV25-1 to TRBJ2-7; 8 bases are shared with TRBD1. After removal of 5 bases from V and 3 bases from J, the junction contained 3 bases not matched to a gene. The CDR3 sequence is 13 residues long. The germline V gene has CDR1 MGHDK and CDR2 SYGVNS. The chain's CDR3 is CASSPGGIYEQYF. The CDR3 DNA reads as TGTGCCAGCAGTCCAGGGGGCATCTACGAGCAGTACTTC.

This clonotype was observed many times. This rearrangement joins TRBV7-6 to TRBJ2-7; 8 nucleotides agree with TRBD1. The germline gives CDR1 SGHVS, CDR2 FNYEAQ. J was trimmed by 4 bases and V by 5 bases; bases with no gene match: 7. The CDR3 spans 14 residues. CDR3 nucleotide sequence: TGTGCCAGCAGCAAGGGACAGGCCCCTTACGAGCAGTACTTC. It yields the protein CASSKGQAPYEQYF. Full variable domain (outside the CDR3, taken from reference TRBV7-6 and TRBJ2-7): GAGVSQSPRYKVTKRGQDVALRCDPISGHVSLYWYRQALGQGPEFLTYFNYEAQQDKSGLPNDRFSAERPEGSISTLTIQRTEQRDSAMYRCASSKGQAPYEQYFGPGTRLTVT.

This clonotype was seen more than once but under ten times. This chain uses TRBV7-2 with TRBJ1-1, with a possible D match to TRBD1 (5 bases). The CDR3 runs 14 residues. Trimming cost V 1 base and J 3 bases, with 9 bases left between them. Looked up from germline, CDR1 is SGHTA and CDR2 is FQGNSA. The CDR3 loop reads CASSLVWGYTEAFF. The CDR3 nucleotides are TGTGCCAGCAGCTTAGTATGGGGCTACACTGAAGCTTTCTTT.

This clonotype was detected a few times. V is TRBV7-2 and J is TRBJ1-5; D unclear. V was clipped by 1 base and J by 5 bases, with 6 bases between them. CDR1 SGHTA and CDR2 FQGNSA come from the germline V gene. The CDR3 totals 13 residues. DNA of the CDR3: TGTGCCAGCAGCTTAGATCCGGATCAGCCCCAGCATTTT. This sequence encodes CASSLDPDQPQHF.

This clonotype was counted a few times. The chain uses TRBV10-3 and TRBJ2-5; D might be TRBD1 (5 bases). The V gene's germline CDR1 is ENHRY and CDR2 SYGVKD. The CDR3 contains 14 residues. Trimming took off 6 bases at V and 5 bases at J, with 16 bases between the two ends. Written as DNA, the CDR3 is TGTGCCATCAGAGGGTGGCAGGGTGATGAGACCCAGTACTTC. The encoded protein is CAIRGWQGDETQYF.

This clonotype was counted at least ten times. CDR3 coding DNA: TGTGCCAGCAGTTTTTTGCGGACAGGAGTCGGGCCCCAGCATTTT. This encodes CASSFLRTGVGPQHF. V is TRBV12-3 or TRBV12-4 and J is TRBJ1-5; TRBD1 aligns across 7 bases. The CDR3 runs to 15 residues. V lost 3 bases to trimming and J lost 9 bases; unmatched junction nucleotides: 11.

At least ten counts were recorded for this clonotype. The CDR3 sequence is CASSVAGTGGRYEQYF. The CDR3 bases are TGTGCCAGCAGCGTAGCCGGGACAGGGGGTCGTTACGAGCAGTACTTC. The chain is built from TRBV9 and TRBJ2-7; 11 bases are shared with TRBD1. Trimming took 0 bases from V and 4 from J; bases not matched to a gene: 6. Germline V gives CDR1 SGDLS, CDR2 YYNGEE. The CDR3 length is 16 residues. The variable domain in full, completed from reference TRBV9 and TRBJ2-7, reads DSGVTQTPKHLITATGQRVTLRCSPRSGDLSVYWYQQSLDQGLQFLIQYYNGEERAKGNILERFSAQQFPDLHSELNLSSLELGDSALYFCASSVAGTGGRYEQYFGPGTRLTVT.

The genes are TRBV5-1 and TRBJ1-6; 8 bases align to TRBD1. Germline V gene data show CDR1 as SGHRS and CDR2 as YFSETQ. J gave up 10 bases and V 0 bases, and 9 bases lay outside the gene matches. This CDR3 contains 16 residues. CDR3: CASSLEHWTGSSPLHF. In DNA, the CDR3 is TGCGCCAGCAGCTTGGAGCACTGGACAGGGAGCTCACCCCTCCACTTT.

This clonotype was seen at least ten times. The chain employs TRBV29-1 and TRBJ1-1, with D perhaps matching TRBD1 (5 bases). Trimming took off 4 bases at V and 1 base at J, with 10 bases between the two ends. In germline, CDR1 is SQVTM, CDR2 ANQGSEA. The CDR3 has 13 residues. Here the CDR3 reads CSVVKGPNTEAFF. CDR3 DNA sequence: TGCAGCGTTGTTAAGGGGCCGAACACTGAAGCTTTCTTT.

This rearrangement joins TRBV5-1 to TRBJ1-2; D may be TRBD1 (5 bases). The CDR3 length is 14 residues. Trimming pared 0 bases from V and 8 bases from J, leaving 14 bases between. Germline V lookup: CDR1 SGHRS, CDR2 YFSETQ. In DNA form, the CDR3 reads TGCGCCAGCAGCTTGGACAGGTCGGTCGGGGGCTACACCTTC. Its protein is CASSLDRSVGGYTF.

This chain links TRBV12-3 or TRBV12-4 with TRBJ2-2; 7 nucleotides agree with TRBD1. The CDR3 loop spans 16 amino acids. V trimming: 5 bases; J trimming: 6 bases; junction bases outside the gene matches: 12. The CDR3 spells CASSTRQGEKAGELFF. CDR3 DNA: TGTGCCAGCAGTACCCGACAGGGTGAGAAGGCCGGGGAGCTGTTTTTT.

About this clonotype: One end of the junction is discordant with germline, which a read error may explain. The genes are TRBV12-3 or TRBV12-4 and TRBJ2-5; 8 nucleotides agree with TRBD1. CDR3 length: 12 residues. Written as DNA, the CDR3 is TGTGCCAGCAGCCTCGGACAGGGCCGGTCAGACTTC. Translation: CASSLGQGRSDF.

The table lists this clonotype with a few counts. V and J are TRBV15 and TRBJ2-3; the D gene could be TRBD1 or TRBD2 (5 bases each). The CDR3 runs 17 residues. V was pared by 1 base and J by 2 bases, with 16 bases between. The germline gives CDR1 LNHNV, CDR2 YYDKDF (reference sequence). CDR3 amino acids: CATSRGLTRGSTDTQYF. CDR3 DNA sequence: TGTGCCACCAGCAGAGGCCTAACACGGGGCTCCACAGATACGCAGTATTTT.

This sequence joins TRBV15 and TRBJ2-5; D not resolved. This CDR3 has 13 residues. Germline CDR1 is LNHNV and CDR2 is YYDKDF (reference sequence). V lost 4 bases and J lost 5, with 11 bases in between. The CDR3 nucleotides read TGTGCCACCAGCAAACCCCCCCGGGAGACCCAGTACTTC. It is translated as CATSKPPRETQYF.

This chain joins TRBV3-1 and TRBJ2-1; no clear D gene. Germline V gene lookup returns CDR1 LGHDT and CDR2 YNNKEL (reference sequence). The CDR3 sequence is 16 residues long. Trimming left V 11 bases short and J 5 bases short, with 25 bases between. Written as DNA, the CDR3 is TGTGCCTCCTGCCAAGATCGCCCGGCTGCCAACAATGAGCAGTTCTTC. Translation gives CASCQDRPAANNEQFF.

The rearrangement uses TRBV20-1 and TRBJ2-3; D perhaps matches TRBD1 (5 bases). Trimming took off 6 bases at V and 6 bases at J, with 13 bases between the two ends. From germline, CDR1 is DFQATT and CDR2 SNEGSKA (reference sequence). This CDR3 region has 12 residues. CDR3 sequence reads: CSATAGLDTQYF. CDR3 coding DNA: TGCAGTGCGACCGCAGGGCTGGATACGCAGTATTTT.

In its sample, this clonotype was seen a few times. CDR3 sequence reads: CAKGQGSSTGELFF. CDR3 coding DNA: TGTGCCAAGGGACAGGGCTCATCCACCGGGGAGCTGTTTTTT. The V and J genes are TRBV7-9 and TRBJ2-2, with 9 bases lining up with TRBD1. Germline V lookup: CDR1 SEHNR, CDR2 FQNEAQ (reference sequence). With V trimmed by 10 bases and J by 4 bases, 7 bases remained unmatched. The CDR3 is 14 residues long.

This clonotype was detected only a few times. CDR3 DNA: TGTGCCATCAGGTGGACAGGGAACACAGATACGCAGTATTTT. This gives the protein CAIRWTGNTDTQYF. This chain joins TRBV10-3 and TRBJ2-3; 8 positions agree with TRBD1. Germline V gene sequence: CDR1 ENHRY, CDR2 SYGVKD. CDR3 length: 14 amino acids. The junction had 4 bases not matched to a gene; V was cut back by 6 bases and J by 2 bases.

This clonotype was observed at least ten times. The CDR3 protein is CAISDPTVAGNTDTQYF. The CDR3 coding sequence is TGTGCCATCAGCGATCCCACCGTGGCGGGGAACACAGATACGCAGTATTTT. The chain recombines TRBV10-3 with TRBJ2-3; a weak D match, TRBD2 (6 bases). The CDR3 is 17 residues long. CDR1 and CDR2 (germline): ENHRY, SYGVKD. V was shortened by 6 bases and J by 2 bases, with 21 bases between the two germline ends.